The 5 T cell receptor beta chains reported below all come from one sample, sequenced in a study of T-cell reconstitution after alpha-beta-depleted transplantation in children. Molecular barcoding with unique molecular identifiers was used for the TCRbeta library. In TCRdb, the PCR reads were re-called with MiXCR into one record per CDR3 protein. Counted here are 450,000 to 500,000 distinct CDR3 sequences, 9.5% to 15% occurring once; the ten biggest clones make up around 6.1%. The input for sequencing was PBMCs from the stem cell graft donor, taken from the stem cell graft. Every receptor here comes from a human donor who donated a stem cell graft to a child with combined immunodeficiency.

This rearrangement joins TRBV2 to TRBJ1-3; 9 bases line up with TRBD1. The CDR3 has 17 amino acids. J lost 4 bases, V lost 7 bases, and 14 bases had no gene match. Germline values: CDR1 SNHLY, CDR2 FYNNEI. The CDR3 nucleotides read TGTGCCAGCATGTCAGGGGGACAGGGATCGGAAGGAAACACCATATATTTT. This gives the protein CASMSGGQGSEGNTIYF.

This clonotype was recorded many times. The chain couples TRBV6-2 or TRBV6-3 to TRBJ2-2, with 12 bases identical to TRBD2. Trimming removed 5 bases from V and 6 bases from J; junction bases left unmatched: 1. Germline assignment: CDR1 MNHEY and CDR2 SVGEGT. This CDR3 is 14 amino acids long. The CDR3 sequence is CASSLAGGPGELFF. The CDR3 DNA sequence: TGTGCCAGCAGTCTAGCGGGAGGGCCCGGGGAGCTGTTTTTT.

This clonotype was seen at least ten times. J is TRBJ2-3 and V is TRBV12-3 or TRBV12-4; 10 positions match TRBD2. Trimming at V came to 3 bases and at J to 5 bases, leaving 8 bases not matched to a gene. This CDR3 region has 16 residues. The CDR3 sequence is CASSFWLAGVIDTQYF. CDR3 sequence (DNA): TGTGCCAGCAGTTTTTGGCTAGCGGGAGTGATAGATACGCAGTATTTT.

At least ten counts were recorded for this clonotype. The V and J genes are TRBV6-1 and TRBJ2-2; D possibly corresponds to TRBD1 (6 bases). There are 16 residues in the CDR3. Germline CDR1 and CDR2: MNHNS and SASEGT. Trimming took off 4 bases at V and 0 bases at J, with 12 bases between the two ends. In DNA, the CDR3 is TGTGCCAGCAGTGGGGGGCGGGTCGCGAACACCGGGGAGCTGTTTTTT. It specifies CASSGGRVANTGELFF.

CDR3: CASSEPPRTGGANVLTF. The CDR3 DNA is TGTGCCAGCAGTGAACCGCCCCGGACAGGTGGGGCCAACGTCCTGACTTTC. The V gene is TRBV6-1, the J gene TRBJ2-6, with TRBD1 identical over 7 bases. V gave up 2 bases and J gave up 3 bases; unmatched junction bases: 7. CDR1 and CDR2 from the germline V gene are MNHNS and SASEGT. CDR3 length equals 17 residues.